Listed below are T cell receptor beta chains from one sample, sequenced in a study of T-cell memory formation after mild COVID-19. In TCRdb, the 5' RACE reads were re-called with MiXCR into one record per CDR3 protein. The data show about half a million distinct CDR3 sequences, 15% to 20% seen once. What was sequenced was PBMCs or a T cell subset sorted from them (not recorded which). These receptors were taken from an adult woman who had mild COVID-19 (a few samples of this study predate the infection). Cell type and time point are not known. CDR3s include the opening cysteine and the closing phenylalanine or tryptophan. The D gene is left open where the match is weak. Expanded clones get a size class; other rows say once, few or many, or leave the size out.

V,D,size,length,J,CDR3,DNA
TRBV9,TRBD2,-,16,TRBJ2-1,CASSAAGLAAYNEQFF,TGTGCCAGCAGCGCTGCGGGACTAGCGGCCTACAATGAGCAGTTCTTC
TRBV12-3/TRBV12-4,TRBD1,-,14,TRBJ1-1,CASRTGASVTEAFF,TGTGCCAGCAGGACAGGGGCTTCGGTTACTGAAGCTTTCTTT
TRBV11-2,-,-,16,TRBJ1-2,CASSRVIGKGFSGYTF,TGTGCCAGCAGCCGCGTCATCGGCAAAGGGTTCAGTGGCTACACCTTC
TRBV6-5,-,few,11,TRBJ2-1,CASSYGREQFF,TGTGCCAGCAGTTACGGGCGGGAGCAGTTCTTC
TRBV29-1,-,-,12,TRBJ2-7,CSVAKTGYEQYF,TGCAGCGTGGCCAAGACAGGCTACGAGCAGTACTTC
TRBV20-1,-,few,14,TRBJ2-1,CSARDMGVWNEQFF,TGCAGTGCTAGAGATATGGGGGTTTGGAATGAGCAGTTCTTC
TRBV5-1,TRBD1,-,14,TRBJ1-4,CASSEQGLNEKLFF,TGCGCCAGCAGCGAACAGGGGTTAAATGAAAAACTGTTTTTT
TRBV19,-,few,20,TRBJ2-2,CASSIVRMESHRVKAGELFF,TGTGCCAGTAGTATAGTTAGGATGGAATCGCATCGTGTAAAAGCCGGGGAGCTGTTTTTT
TRBV5-5,-,few,13,TRBJ1-5,CASSYSGGQPQHF,TGTGCCAGCAGCTACTCCGGGGGACAGCCCCAGCATTTT
TRBV29-1,-,few,18,TRBJ2-1,CSVPGQGLILGIYNEQFF,TGCAGCGTCCCAGGACAGGGACTAATATTGGGGATATACAATGAGCAGTTCTTC
TRBV10-3,-,few,13,TRBJ2-3,CAISSGAEDTQYF,TGTGCCATCAGTTCAGGGGCCGAGGATACGCAGTATTTT
TRBV6-1,-,-,17,TRBJ1-2,CASSDKSKGGRDYGYTF,TGTGCCAGCAGTGATAAATCTAAAGGGGGGCGCGACTATGGCTACACCTTC
TRBV7-2,-,-,12,TRBJ2-3,CASSFLTDTQYF,TGTGCCAGCAGCTTCCTCACAGATACGCAGTATTTT
TRBV5-1,TRBD2,-,16,TRBJ2-1,CASTPRGTSGVNEQFF,TGCGCCAGCACCCCGCGGGGGACTAGCGGGGTAAATGAGCAGTTCTTC
TRBV27,-,-,14,TRBJ2-3,CASSLSVITDTQYF,TGTGCCAGCAGTTTATCAGTGATCACAGATACGCAGTATTTT
TRBV27,-,many,15,TRBJ2-3,CASSPYLASTDTQYF,TGTGCCAGCAGTCCGTATTTGGCTAGCACAGATACGCAGTATTTT
TRBV24-1,-,-,15,TRBJ2-5,CATSDYGHSRETQYF,TGTGCCACCAGTGATTACGGGCACTCCCGGGAGACCCAGTACTTC
TRBV5-1,TRBD1,-,14,TRBJ2-5,CASRAGTGDETQYF,TGCGCCAGCAGAGCCGGGACAGGGGACGAGACCCAGTACTTC
TRBV7-6,TRBD1,few,13,TRBJ1-1,CASSLTGFDEAFF,TGTGCCAGCAGCTTGACAGGGTTCGATGAAGCTTTCTTT
TRBV5-1,-,many,12,TRBJ1-2,CASSLGDYGYTF,TGCGCCAGCAGCTTGGGGGACTATGGCTACACCTTC
TRBV7-2,-,many,12,TRBJ1-1,CASSLTGTQAFF,TGTGCCAGCAGCTTAACCGGGACACAAGCTTTCTTT
TRBV5-1,-,many,17,TRBJ1-1,CASSLSPTGLMNTEAFF,TGCGCCAGCAGCTTGTCTCCGACAGGCCTTATGAACACTGAAGCTTTCTTT
TRBV7-2,-,-,14,TRBJ1-5,CASTTQGPDQPQHF,TGTGCCAGCACCACCCAGGGGCCCGATCAGCCCCAGCATTTT
TRBV10-3,-,many,13,TRBJ2-5,CAISGWGQETQYF,TGTGCCATCAGTGGGTGGGGCCAGGAGACCCAGTACTTC
TRBV30,-,-,12,TRBJ1-2,CAWSVTFVGYTF,TGTGCCTGGAGTGTAACCTTTGTAGGCTACACCTTC
TRBV4-1,TRBD2,few,16,TRBJ2-7,CASSLTSGGFSYEQYF,TGCGCCAGCAGTCTGACTAGCGGGGGGTTCTCCTACGAGCAGTACTTC
TRBV7-2,-,few,14,TRBJ2-5,CASSFGTSQETQYF,TGTGCCAGCAGCTTTGGGACCTCTCAAGAGACCCAGTACTTC
TRBV5-5,-,few,14,TRBJ1-1,CASSLYSGNTEAFF,TGTGCCAGCAGCTTGTACAGTGGGAACACTGAAGCTTTCTTT
TRBV7-2,-,many,14,TRBJ2-1,CASSLSRGLDEQFF,TGTGCCAGCAGCTTGTCCCGGGGGCTCGATGAGCAGTTCTTC